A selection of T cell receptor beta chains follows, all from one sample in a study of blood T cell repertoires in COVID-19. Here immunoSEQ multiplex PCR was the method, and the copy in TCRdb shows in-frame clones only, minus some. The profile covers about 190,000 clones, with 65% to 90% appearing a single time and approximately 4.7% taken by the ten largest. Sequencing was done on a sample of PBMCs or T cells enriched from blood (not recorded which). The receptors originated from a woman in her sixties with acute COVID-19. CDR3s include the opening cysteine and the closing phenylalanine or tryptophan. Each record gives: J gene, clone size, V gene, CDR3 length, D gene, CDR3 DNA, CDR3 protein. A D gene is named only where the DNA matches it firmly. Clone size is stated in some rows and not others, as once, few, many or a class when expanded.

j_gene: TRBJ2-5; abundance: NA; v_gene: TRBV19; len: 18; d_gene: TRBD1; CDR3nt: TGTGCCAGTAGTAGAGTTAGAACGGGACAGGGGGCAGGAGAGACCCAGTACTTC; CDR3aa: CASSRVRTGQGAGETQYF
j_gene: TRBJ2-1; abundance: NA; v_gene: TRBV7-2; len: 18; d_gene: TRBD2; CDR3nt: TGTGCCAGCAGCCAAAGACTAGCGGGGCCCTACTCCTACAATGAGCAGTTCTTC; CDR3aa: CASSQRLAGPYSYNEQFF
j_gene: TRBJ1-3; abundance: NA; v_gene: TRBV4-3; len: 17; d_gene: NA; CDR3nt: TGCGCCAGCAGCCAAGATTTTGCGGCAAGCTCTGGAAACACCATATATTTT; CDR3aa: CASSQDFAASSGNTIYF
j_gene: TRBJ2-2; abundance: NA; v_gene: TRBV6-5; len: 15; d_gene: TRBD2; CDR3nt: TGTGCCACCAGGCCTGGGATTAGCGGGGAGCGGGAGCTGTTTTTT; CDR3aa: CATRPGISGERELFF
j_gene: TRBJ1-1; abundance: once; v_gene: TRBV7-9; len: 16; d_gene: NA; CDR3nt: TGTGCCAGCAGCAAAGGACCAATCAGGGAGGACACTGAAGCTTTCTTT; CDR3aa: CASSKGPIREDTEAFF
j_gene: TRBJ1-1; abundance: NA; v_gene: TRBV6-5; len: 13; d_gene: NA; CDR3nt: TGTGCCAGCACCCGCGGAGTTGACACTGAAGCTTTCTTT; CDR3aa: CASTRGVDTEAFF
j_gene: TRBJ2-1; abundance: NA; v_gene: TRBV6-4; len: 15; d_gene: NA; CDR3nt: TGTGCCAGCAGCTTAGACTCGAGCTCCTACAATGAGCAGTTCTTC; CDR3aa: CASSLDSSSYNEQFF
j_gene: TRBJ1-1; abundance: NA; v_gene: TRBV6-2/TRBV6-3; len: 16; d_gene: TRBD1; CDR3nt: TGTGCCAGCAGTTCGAGACAGGGGGTCATGAACACTGAAGCTTTCTTT; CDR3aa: CASSSRQGVMNTEAFF
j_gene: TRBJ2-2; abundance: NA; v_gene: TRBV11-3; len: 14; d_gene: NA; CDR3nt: TGTGCCAGCAGCCAGGGGGGGAACACCGGGGAGCTGTTTTTT; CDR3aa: CASSQGGNTGELFF
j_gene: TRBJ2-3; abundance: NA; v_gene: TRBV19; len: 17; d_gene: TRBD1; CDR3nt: TGTGCCAGTCGCGACAGGGGCGGGCAGAGTAGCACAGATACGCAGTATTTT; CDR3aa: CASRDRGGQSSTDTQYF
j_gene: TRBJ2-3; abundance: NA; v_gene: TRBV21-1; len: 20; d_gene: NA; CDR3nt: TGTGCCCCAACGGGCTTCCCCGGGACTAGCGGGGGGTTCGTTACAGATACGCAGTATTTT; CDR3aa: CAPTGFPGTSGGFVTDTQYF
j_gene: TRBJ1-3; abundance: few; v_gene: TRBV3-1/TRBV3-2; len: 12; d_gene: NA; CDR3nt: TGTGCCAGCCGGAGCTCTGGAAACACCATATATTTT; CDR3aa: CASRSSGNTIYF
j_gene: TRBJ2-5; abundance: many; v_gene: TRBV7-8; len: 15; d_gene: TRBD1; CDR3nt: TGTGCCAGCAGCTTAGGGGCAGGGGGCGCCGAGACCCAGTACTTC; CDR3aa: CASSLGAGGAETQYF
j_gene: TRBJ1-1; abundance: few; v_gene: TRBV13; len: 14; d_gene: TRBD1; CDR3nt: TGTGCCAGCAGCTTAGTCGACAGGGGCGCTGAAGCTTTCTTT; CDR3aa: CASSLVDRGAEAFF
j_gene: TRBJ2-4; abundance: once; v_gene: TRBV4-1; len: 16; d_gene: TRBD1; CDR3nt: TGCGCCAGCAGCCAACCAGACAGGGGGGCCAAAAACATTCAGTACTTC; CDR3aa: CASSQPDRGAKNIQYF
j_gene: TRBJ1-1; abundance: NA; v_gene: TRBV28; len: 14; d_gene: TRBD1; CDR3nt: TGTGCCAGCAGCCTCCCCGGGACAGGAGCTGAAGCTTTCTTT; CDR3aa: CASSLPGTGAEAFF
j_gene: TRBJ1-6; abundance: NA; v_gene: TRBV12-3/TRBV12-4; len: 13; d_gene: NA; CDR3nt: TGTGCCAGCGCGACAACGGTGAATTCACCCCTCCACTTT; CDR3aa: CASATTVNSPLHF
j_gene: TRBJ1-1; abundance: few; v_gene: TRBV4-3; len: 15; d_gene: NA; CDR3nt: TGCGCCAGCAGCCAGGACAACATGGGGGGCACTGAAGCTTTCTTT; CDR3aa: CASSQDNMGGTEAFF
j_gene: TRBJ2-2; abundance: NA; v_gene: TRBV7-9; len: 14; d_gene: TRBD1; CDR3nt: TGTGCCAGCAGCCGAGACAGGGGGCCCGGGGAGCTGTTTTTT; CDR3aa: CASSRDRGPGELFF
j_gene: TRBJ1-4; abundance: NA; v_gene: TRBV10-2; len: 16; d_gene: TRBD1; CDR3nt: TGCGCCAGCACCGGGACAGGGGCCGTGCTCGTAGAAAAACTGTTTTTT; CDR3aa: CASTGTGAVLVEKLFF
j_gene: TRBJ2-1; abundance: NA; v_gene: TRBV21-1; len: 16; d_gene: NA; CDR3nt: TGTGCCAGCAGCAAAGCTCTCGCTAGCGAGTACAATGAGCAGTTCTTC; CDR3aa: CASSKALASEYNEQFF
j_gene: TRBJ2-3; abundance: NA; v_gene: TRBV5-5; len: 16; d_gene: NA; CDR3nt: TGTGCCAGCAGCCCCCTCCGGGAAAAAGGCACAGATACGCAGTATTTT; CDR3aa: CASSPLREKGTDTQYF
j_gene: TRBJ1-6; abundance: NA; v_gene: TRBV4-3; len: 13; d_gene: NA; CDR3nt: TGCGCCAGCAGCCAAGCCCCGGGTTCACCCCTCCACTTT; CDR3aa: CASSQAPGSPLHF
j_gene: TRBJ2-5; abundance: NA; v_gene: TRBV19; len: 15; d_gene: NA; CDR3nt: TGTGCCAGTAGTAAGGGGGGGGCGAGGCAAGAGACCCAGTACTTC; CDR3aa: CASSKGGARQETQYF
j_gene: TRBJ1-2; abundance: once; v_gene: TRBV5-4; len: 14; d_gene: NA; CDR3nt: TGTGCCAGCAGCCGGACAAACCCATCTTATGGCTACACCTTC; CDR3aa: CASSRTNPSYGYTF
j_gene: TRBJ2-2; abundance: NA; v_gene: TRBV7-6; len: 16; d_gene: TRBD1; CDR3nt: TGTGCCAGCAGCTCGCACCCGGACAGGGCGATCGGGGAGCTGTTTTTT; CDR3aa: CASSSHPDRAIGELFF
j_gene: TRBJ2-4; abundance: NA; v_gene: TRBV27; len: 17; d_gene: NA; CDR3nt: TGTGCCAGCAGTTTATCATTGTCAGGGATAGCCAAAAACATTCAGTACTTC; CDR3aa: CASSLSLSGIAKNIQYF
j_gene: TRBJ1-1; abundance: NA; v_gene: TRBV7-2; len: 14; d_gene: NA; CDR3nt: TGTGCCAGCAGCTTCGGAAGGAGGGGCACTGAAGCTTTCTTT; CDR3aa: CASSFGRRGTEAFF
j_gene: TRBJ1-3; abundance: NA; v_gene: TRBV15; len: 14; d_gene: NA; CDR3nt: TGTGCCACCGGGAGGGGCGGTGGGGGAAACACCATATATTTT; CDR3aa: CATGRGGGGNTIYF
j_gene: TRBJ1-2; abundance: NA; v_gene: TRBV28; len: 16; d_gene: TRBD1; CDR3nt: TGTGCCAGCAGTGGACAGGGGGCTTATCCTAACTATGGCTACACCTTC; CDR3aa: CASSGQGAYPNYGYTF
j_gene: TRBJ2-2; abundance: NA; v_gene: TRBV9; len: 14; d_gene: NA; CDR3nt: TGTGCCAGCAGCCCCCGCAGTCTCACCGGGGAGCTGTTTTTT; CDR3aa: CASSPRSLTGELFF
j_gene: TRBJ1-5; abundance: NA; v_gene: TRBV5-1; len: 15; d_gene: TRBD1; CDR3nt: TGCGCCAGCAGCGTTGGGACAGTGGGGAATCAGCCCCAGCATTTT; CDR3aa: CASSVGTVGNQPQHF
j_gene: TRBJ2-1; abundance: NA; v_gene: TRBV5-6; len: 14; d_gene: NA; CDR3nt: TGTGCCAGCAGCTGGGGAGCGAGCTACAATGAGCAGTTCTTC; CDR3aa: CASSWGASYNEQFF
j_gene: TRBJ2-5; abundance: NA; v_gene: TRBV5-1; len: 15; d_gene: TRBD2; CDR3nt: TGCGCCAGCAGTCTGACCGCGGGGGGGCTGGAGACCCAGTACTTC; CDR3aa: CASSLTAGGLETQYF
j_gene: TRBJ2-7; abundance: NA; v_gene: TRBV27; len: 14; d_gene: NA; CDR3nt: TGTGCCAGCAGTTTACAGGGCTTTGCCTACGAGCAGTACTTC; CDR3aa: CASSLQGFAYEQYF
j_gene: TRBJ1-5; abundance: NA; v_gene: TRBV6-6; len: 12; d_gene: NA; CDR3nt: TGTGCCATCGGCGGTTTTTATCAGCCCCAGCATTTT; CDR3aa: CAIGGFYQPQHF
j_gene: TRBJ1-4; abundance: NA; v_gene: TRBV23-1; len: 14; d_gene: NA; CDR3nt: TGCGCCAGCAGTCAATCGATTGGTAGCGAAAAACTGTTTTTT; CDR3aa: CASSQSIGSEKLFF
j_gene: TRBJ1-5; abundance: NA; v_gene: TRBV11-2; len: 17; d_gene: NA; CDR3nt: TGTGCCAGCAGCCCCGGGACACCAAAATATAGCAATCAGCCCCAGCATTTT; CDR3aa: CASSPGTPKYSNQPQHF
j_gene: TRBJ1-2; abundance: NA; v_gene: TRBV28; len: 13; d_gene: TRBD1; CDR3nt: TGTGCCAGCAGGGGGACAGCCCACTATGGCTACACCTTC; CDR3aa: CASRGTAHYGYTF
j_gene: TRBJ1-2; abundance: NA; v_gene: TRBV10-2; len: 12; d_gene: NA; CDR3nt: TGCGCCAGCAGTGCAGATAACTATGGCTACACCTTC; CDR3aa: CASSADNYGYTF
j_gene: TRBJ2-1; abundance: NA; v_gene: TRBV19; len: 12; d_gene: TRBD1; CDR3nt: TGTGCCAGTAGGGGAACAGGGGGGGAGCAGTTCTTC; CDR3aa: CASRGTGGEQFF
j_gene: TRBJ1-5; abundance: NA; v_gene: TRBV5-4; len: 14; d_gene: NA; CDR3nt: TGTGCCAGCAGGTCCTGGGGGGGCAATCAGCCCCAGCATTTT; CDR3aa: CASRSWGGNQPQHF
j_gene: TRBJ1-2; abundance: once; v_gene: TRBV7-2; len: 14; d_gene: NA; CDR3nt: TGTGCCAGCAGCCCACGGGGATTAGACTATGGCTACACCTTC; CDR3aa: CASSPRGLDYGYTF
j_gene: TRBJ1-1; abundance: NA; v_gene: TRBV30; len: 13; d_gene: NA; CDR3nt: TGTGCCCTTAACAGGGTTGGGAACACTGAAGCTTTCTTT; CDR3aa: CALNRVGNTEAFF
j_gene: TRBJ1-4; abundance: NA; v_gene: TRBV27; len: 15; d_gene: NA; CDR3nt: TGTGCCAGCAGTCGTATTGCCCTCCAGGGAGGCAAACTGTTTTTT; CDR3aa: CASSRIALQGGKLFF
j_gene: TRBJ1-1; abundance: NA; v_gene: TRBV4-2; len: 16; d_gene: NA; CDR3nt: TGTGCCAGCAGCCAAGATACCGGACAATCGAACACTGAAGCTTTCTTT; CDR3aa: CASSQDTGQSNTEAFF
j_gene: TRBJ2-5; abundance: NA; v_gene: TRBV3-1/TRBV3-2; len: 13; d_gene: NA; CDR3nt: TGTGCCAGCACTCTCAGCGGACAAGAGACCCAGTACTTC; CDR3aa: CASTLSGQETQYF
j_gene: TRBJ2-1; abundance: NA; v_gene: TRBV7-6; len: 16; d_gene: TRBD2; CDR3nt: TGTGCCAGCAGCTTAGGGACTAGCGGGCTACACAATGAGCAGTTCTTC; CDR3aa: CASSLGTSGLHNEQFF
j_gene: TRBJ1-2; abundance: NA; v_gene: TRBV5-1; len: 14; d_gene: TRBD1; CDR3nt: TGCGCCAGCAGTGACGGGACAGGGGGCTATGGCTACACCTTC; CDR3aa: CASSDGTGGYGYTF